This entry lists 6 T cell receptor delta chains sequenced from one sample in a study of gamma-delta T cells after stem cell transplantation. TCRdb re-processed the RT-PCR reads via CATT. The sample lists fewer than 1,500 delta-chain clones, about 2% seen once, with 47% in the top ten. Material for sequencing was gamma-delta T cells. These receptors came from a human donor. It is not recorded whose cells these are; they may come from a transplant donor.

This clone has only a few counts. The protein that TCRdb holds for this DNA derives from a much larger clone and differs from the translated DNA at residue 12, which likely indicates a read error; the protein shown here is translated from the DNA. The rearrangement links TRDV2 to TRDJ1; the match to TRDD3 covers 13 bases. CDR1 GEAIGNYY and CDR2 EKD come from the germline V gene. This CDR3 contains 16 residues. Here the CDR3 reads CACDTLGDTNTYKLIF. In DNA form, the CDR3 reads TGTGCCTGTGACACACTGGGGGATACGAACACCTATAAACTCATCTTT.

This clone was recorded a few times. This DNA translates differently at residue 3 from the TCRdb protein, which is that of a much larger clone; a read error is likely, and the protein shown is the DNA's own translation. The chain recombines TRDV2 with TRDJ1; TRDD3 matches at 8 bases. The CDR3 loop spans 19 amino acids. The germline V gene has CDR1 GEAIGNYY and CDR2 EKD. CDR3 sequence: CAYDTVPTGDTYVADKLIF. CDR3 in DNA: TGTGCCTATGACACCGTCCCTACTGGGGATACATATGTCGCCGATAAACTCATCTTT.

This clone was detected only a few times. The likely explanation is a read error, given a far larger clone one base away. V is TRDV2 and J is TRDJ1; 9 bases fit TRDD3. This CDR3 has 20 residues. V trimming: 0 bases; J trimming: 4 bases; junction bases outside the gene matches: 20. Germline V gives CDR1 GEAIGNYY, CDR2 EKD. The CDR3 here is CACDTAGGDTRAVHIDKLIF. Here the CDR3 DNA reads TGTGCCTGTGACACCGCCGGAGGGGATACGCGCGCGGTACATATCGATAAACTCATCTTT.

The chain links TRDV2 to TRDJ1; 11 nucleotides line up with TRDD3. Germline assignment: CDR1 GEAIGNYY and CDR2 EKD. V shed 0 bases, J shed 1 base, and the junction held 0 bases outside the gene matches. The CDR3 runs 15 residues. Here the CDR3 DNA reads TGTGCCTGTGACACCCTGGGGGATACCACCGATAAACTCATCTTT. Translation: CACDTLGDTTDKLIF.

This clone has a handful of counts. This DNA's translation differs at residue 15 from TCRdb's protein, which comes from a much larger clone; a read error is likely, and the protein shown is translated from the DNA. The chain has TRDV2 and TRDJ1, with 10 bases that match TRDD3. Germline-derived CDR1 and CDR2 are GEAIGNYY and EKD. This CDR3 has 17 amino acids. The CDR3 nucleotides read TGTGCCTGTGACACCGTGGGGGGATACGCGTTGGCCGATAAACCCATCTTT. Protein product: CACDTVGGYALADKPIF.

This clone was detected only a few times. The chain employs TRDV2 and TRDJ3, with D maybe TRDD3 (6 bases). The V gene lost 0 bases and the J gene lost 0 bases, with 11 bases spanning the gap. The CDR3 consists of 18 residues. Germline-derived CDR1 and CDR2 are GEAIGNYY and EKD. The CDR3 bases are TGTGCCTGTGACACCTGGGGGGACCGCTCCTGGGACACCCGACAGATGTTTTTC. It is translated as CACDTWGDRSWDTRQMFF.